The 10 T cell receptor beta chains given below trace back to one sample, sequenced in a study of tumor-infiltrating lymphocytes in localized non-small cell lung cancer. The method was immunoSEQ multiplex PCR; TCRdb's version includes in-frame clones alone and lacks a portion of them. This table holds some 9,300 clones, 70% to 85% found once. The specimen was lung tumor tissue. These receptors came from a human donor with non-small cell lung cancer.

The chain recombines TRBV27 with TRBJ2-7; TRBD2 aligns across 12 bases. Germline V lookup: CDR1 MNHEY, CDR2 SMNVEV (reference sequence). The CDR3 is 15 residues long. V shed 10 bases and J 0 bases; nucleotides not matched to a gene: 7. The CDR3 loop is CATRLAGVSSYEQYF. The CDR3 coding sequence is TGTGCCACCAGACTAGCGGGAGTCAGCTCCTACGAGCAGTACTTC.

A single count supports this clone. V usage is TRBV11-3 and J usage is TRBJ2-1; 9 positions agree with TRBD2. V lost 0 bases and J lost 0; bases outside the gene matches: 3. The CDR3 has 17 amino acids. CDR1 is SGHNT and CDR2 is YENEEA in the germline V gene. The CDR3 protein is CASSLDRSGSSYNEQFF. CDR3 bases: TGTGCCAGCAGCTTAGATCGTAGCGGGAGCTCCTACAATGAGCAGTTCTTC.

By frequency in the sample, this clone is large. This chain connects TRBV7-6 to TRBJ2-5; D remains unclear. Trimming stripped 4 bases from V and 1 base from J, with 1 base between. Germline V lookup: CDR1 SGHVS, CDR2 FNYEAQ. The CDR3 loop spans 11 amino acids. The CDR3 sequence: CASSSQETQYF. The CDR3 DNA follows: TGTGCCAGCAGCTCCCAAGAGACCCAGTACTTC.

The chain recombines TRBV7-2 with TRBJ2-3; unclear D gene. CDR1 SGHTA and CDR2 FQGNSA come from the germline V gene. The CDR3 has 13 residues. Trimming cost V 1 base and J 6 bases, with 8 bases left between them. CDR3 in amino acids: CASSLGVVDTQYF. The CDR3 DNA sequence: TGTGCCAGCAGCTTAGGGGTTGTGGATACGCAGTATTTT.

This clone is medium-sized by share. This rearrangement joins TRBV5-1 to TRBJ2-7; D may be TRBD1 (6 bases). Germline V gives CDR1 SGHRS, CDR2 YFSETQ. The CDR3 is 15 amino acids. Trimming left V 0 bases short and J 1 base short, with 11 bases between. CDR3 sequence: CASSLVGGPSYEQYF. In DNA form, the CDR3 reads TGCGCCAGCAGCTTGGTTGGGGGCCCATCCTACGAGCAGTACTTC.

The genes are TRBV2 and TRBJ2-4; D gene unclear. This CDR3 comprises 13 residues. The V end lost 5 bases, the J end lost 5 bases, and 10 bases lay between the germline ends. From germline, CDR1 is SNHLY and CDR2 FYNNEI. Here the CDR3 reads CASSINQENIQYF. The CDR3 DNA follows: TGTGCCAGCAGTATAAATCAGGAAAACATTCAGTACTTC.

This chain connects TRBV7-8 to TRBJ2-1; 7 bases agree with TRBD2. V was clipped by 1 base and J by 4 bases; unmatched bases: 13. Germline V gives CDR1 SGHVS, CDR2 FQNEAQ. There are 18 residues in the CDR3. The CDR3 loop reads CASSLEPAPQRGYNEQFF. The CDR3 DNA is TGTGCCAGCAGCTTAGAGCCCGCCCCCCAGCGGGGTTACAATGAGCAGTTCTTC. Using reference TRBV7-8 and TRBJ2-1 for the parts outside the CDR3, the full variable domain is GAGVSQSPRYKVAKRGQDVALRCDPISGHVSLFWYQQALGQGPEFLTYFQNEAQLDKSGLPSDRFFAERPEGSVSTLKIQRTQQEDSAVYLCASSLEPAPQRGYNEQFFGPGTRLTVL.

This clone was recorded once. V and J are TRBV20-1 and TRBJ1-1; D uncertain. Germline-derived CDR1 and CDR2 are DFQATT and SNEGSKA (reference sequence). The CDR3 is made up of 11 amino acids. V was clipped by 3 bases and J by 5 bases, with 7 bases between them. DNA of the CDR3: TGCAGTGCTAGTAAAAGAACTGAAGCTTTCTTT. This translates into CSASKRTEAFF.

This clone qualifies as medium-sized. The V and J genes are TRBV5-1 and TRBJ2-2, with 13 bases identical to TRBD2. The CDR3 length is 15 residues. With 3 bases clipped from V and 6 bases from J, the junction kept 2 bases outside the gene matches. Per the germline V gene, CDR1 is SGHRS and CDR2 is YFSETQ. The DNA of the CDR3 is TGCGCCAGCAGCTCGACTAGCGGGGGGTCCGGGGAGCTGTTTTTT. This translates into CASSSTSGGSGELFF. The full variable domain, completed using reference TRBV5-1 and TRBJ2-2, is KAGVTQTPRYLIKTRGQQVTLSCSPISGHRSVSWYQQTPGQGLQFLFEYFSETQRNKGNFPGRFSGRQFSNSRSEMNVSTLELGDSALYLCASSSTSGGSGELFFGEGSRLTVL.

The V and J genes are TRBV5-4 and TRBJ2-7; D is possibly TRBD1 (5 bases). The CDR3 runs to 15 residues. Between the trimmed V and J ends, which lost 4 bases and 3 bases, there was a span of 17 bases. The V gene's germline CDR1 is SGHNT and CDR2 YYREEE (reference sequence). The chain's CDR3 is CASSPSLPGNYEQYF. CDR3 DNA sequence: TGTGCCAGCAGCCCGTCACTTCCAGGGAACTACGAGCAGTACTTC. Together with reference TRBV5-4 and TRBJ2-7, the CDR3 gives the full variable domain: ETGVTQSPTHLIKTRGQQVTLRCSSQSGHNTVSWYQQALGQGPQFIFQYYREEENGRGNFPPRFSGLQFPNYSSELNVNALELDDSALYLCASSPSLPGNYEQYFGPGTRLTVT.